This is a list of T cell receptor beta chains from one sample in a study of response to subunit inactivated influenza vaccine. TCRdb fed the RT-PCR reads into MiXCR, producing one record per CDR3 protein. The data show 650,000 to 800,000 distinct CDR3 sequences, about 14% seen once. The specimen comprised PBMCs from blood, sampled about 14 days before vaccination. These receptors came from a man in his fifties who received an inactivated influenza vaccine. The CDR3 runs from the conserved cysteine through the conserved F or W. A D gene is named only where the DNA matches it firmly. Some rows have no size entry. The others give once, few or many, or a class for an expanded clone.

TRBV7-9,.,few,TRBJ2-5,TGTGCCAGCCGTCCCTACCCCCAAGAGACCCAGTACTTC,CASRPYPQETQYF
TRBV6-6,.,few,TRBJ1-5,TGTGCCAGCACCAGATTAGGCGGTCAGCCCCAGCATTTT,CASTRLGGQPQHF
TRBV5-1,TRBD1,few,TRBJ2-5,TGCGCCAGCAGCGCCTTGACAGGGCAGGAGACCCAGTACTTC,CASSALTGQETQYF
TRBV5-1,.,few,TRBJ2-2,TGCGCCAGCAGCTTGGGTAACTTCGGGAACACCGGGGAGCTGTTTTTT,CASSLGNFGNTGELFF
TRBV12-3/TRBV12-4,.,many,TRBJ2-1,TGTGCCAGCAGTCCGGGGAGAACCTACAATGAGCAGTTCTTC,CASSPGRTYNEQFF
TRBV19,.,.,TRBJ1-2,TGTGCCAGTATGTTTGGAAACAGCTATGGCTACACCTTC,CASMFGNSYGYTF
TRBV20-1,.,.,TRBJ2-1,TGCAGTGCTAGTTGGCAGGGAGGCAATAAGCAGTTCTTC,CSASWQGGNKQFF
TRBV28,TRBD2,.,TRBJ2-2,TGTGCCACCCAAAGGCGGGGGGCTGCCGGGGAGCTGTTTTTT,CATQRRGAAGELFF
TRBV20-1,.,.,TRBJ1-2,TGCAGTGCTAGTCGGAAGGCCTCTGGCTACACCTTC,CSASRKASGYTF
TRBV9,TRBD1,.,TRBJ2-1,TGTGCCAGATCGGGGACAGGGGGCTTGGACAATGAGCAGTTCTTC,CARSGTGGLDNEQFF
TRBV30,TRBD2,few,TRBJ2-7,TGTGCCTGGAGCTGGATGAGCGGGGGCGGCTCCTACGAGCAGTACTTC,CAWSWMSGGGSYEQYF
TRBV7-9,.,many,TRBJ2-3,TGTGCCAGCAGCCACTCCTTAAGTTACCCGAACACAGATACGCAGTATTTT,CASSHSLSYPNTDTQYF
TRBV27,TRBD1,few,TRBJ1-4,TGTGCCAGCAGTTTAACTAGACAGGGAAGCATTGAAAAACTGTTTTTT,CASSLTRQGSIEKLFF
TRBV4-2,.,.,TRBJ1-2,TGTGCCAGCAGCCAAGAGTCAGGGCGGAACTATGGCTACACCTTC,CASSQESGRNYGYTF
TRBV3-1,TRBD1,many,TRBJ2-1,TGTGCCAGCAGCCAAGTTGTAGGGGGCGGAAACAATGAGCAGTTCTTC,CASSQVVGGGNNEQFF
TRBV12-3/TRBV12-4,TRBD1,many,TRBJ1-1,TGTGCCAGCAGCCCAGGGGGGAGAGCTTTCTTT,CASSPGGRAFF
TRBV28,TRBD1,few,TRBJ2-1,TGTGCCAGCAGGGGGACAGGTTTAGTCAATGAGCAGTTCTTC,CASRGTGLVNEQFF
TRBV4-2,.,.,TRBJ2-3,TGTGCCAGCAGCCAAGATAGAGGCTACACAGATACGCAGTATTTT,CASSQDRGYTDTQYF
TRBV11-2,.,.,TRBJ2-3,TGTGCCAGCAGCCAGGGTGTCGTTAGCACAGATACGCAGTATTTT,CASSQGVVSTDTQYF
TRBV27,TRBD1,many,TRBJ1-3,TGTGCCAGCAGCCGAGGACAGGGTCCATTCTCTGGAAACACCATATATTTT,CASSRGQGPFSGNTIYF
TRBV27,TRBD2,.,TRBJ2-5,TGTGCCAGCAGTTCCTGGGGGGGAGAGACCCAGTACTTC,CASSSWGGETQYF
TRBV7-9,.,many,TRBJ1-1,TGTGCCAGCAGCCTCCTGGGGGACACTGAAGCTTTCTTT,CASSLLGDTEAFF
TRBV12-3/TRBV12-4,.,.,TRBJ2-3,TGTGCCAGCCGAGAACGCTGGGCAGGTGAGCCAGATACGCAGTATTTT,CASRERWAGEPDTQYF
TRBV11-2,.,many,TRBJ1-1,TGTGCCAGCAGCTTAGGAACTTGGGGGCAGGCGGACACTGAAGCTTTCTTT,CASSLGTWGQADTEAFF
TRBV10-3,.,many,TRBJ1-1,TGTGCCATCAGTTCCCGGACATACGAAGCATTCTTT,CAISSRTYEAFF
TRBV3-1,.,few,TRBJ2-1,TGTGCCAGCAGCCCCCGAGTACTAGCAGATGAGCAGTTCTTC,CASSPRVLADEQFF
TRBV20-1,.,few,TRBJ2-1,TGCAGTGCTAGAGACCCCCTAGGGGGCTCCTACAATGAGCAGTTCTTC,CSARDPLGGSYNEQFF
TRBV7-3,.,.,TRBJ1-1,TGTGCCAGCAGCGCCCTGGGGAGGAACACTGAAGCTTTCTTT,CASSALGRNTEAFF
TRBV20-1,.,.,TRBJ1-1,TGCAGTGCTAGAAGCCCCCAGAACACTGAAGCTTTCTTT,CSARSPQNTEAFF
TRBV5-1,.,many,TRBJ2-1,TGCGCCAGCAGCTTGGAGTGGATAACCTCCTACAATGAGCAGTTCTTC,CASSLEWITSYNEQFF
TRBV4-2,TRBD2,few,TRBJ2-7,TGTGCCAGCAGCCAAGAGAGTCCCACTAGCGGCCTTAATTCCCCCTACTACGAGCAGTACTTC,CASSQESPTSGLNSPYYEQYF
TRBV6-2/TRBV6-3,TRBD1,many,TRBJ1-5,TGTGCCAGCAGTGAGACAGGGGTTCAGCCCCAGCATTTT,CASSETGVQPQHF
TRBV19,.,.,TRBJ1-1,TGTGCCAGTAGGCCCCCGGGCAGCTTGAACACTGAAGCTTTCTTT,CASRPPGSLNTEAFF
TRBV11-2,.,.,TRBJ1-1,TGTGCCAGCAGCTTATCGCAGAATCGACAGCTTGAAGCTTTCTTT,CASSLSQNRQLEAFF
TRBV14,.,.,TRBJ2-3,TGTGCCAGCAGCTCCGAACGGGGCCAAGTCTATGGCTCGCAGTATTTT,CASSSERGQVYGSQYF
TRBV15,.,few,TRBJ2-4,TGTGCCACCAGCAGAGATCTTACCACGACGTCCCAGAGGTACTTC,CATSRDLTTTSQRYF
TRBV27,TRBD1,.,TRBJ2-7,TGTGCCAGCACCGAACGGCAGGGGGCCTACGAGCAGTACTTC,CASTERQGAYEQYF
TRBV7-2,.,few,TRBJ1-1,TGTGCCAGCAGCTTAGCGCGGCGTTTCAACACTGAAGCTTTCTTT,CASSLARRFNTEAFF